This note documents a single T cell receptor beta chain sequence. This record belongs to a study of blood T cell repertoires in COVID-19. Study-wide context: T cells, B-cell-depleted T cells, or PBMCs provided the cDNA or gDNA that served as material.

With 4 bases clipped from V and 1 base from J, the junction kept 6 bases outside the gene matches. The CDR3 sequence is 16 residues long. Germline CDR1 is ENHRY and CDR2 is SYGVKD. Original processing methods: Amplification of reference gene primers provided the estimated nucleated cell counts. Assay used: immunoSEQ multiplex PCR; TCRdb lists only in-frame clones, some missing. The V and J calls and the clone size are those of that table, but D and trimming were determined from the DNA. Counted here are about 240,000 clones, about 85% occurring once; the ten biggest clones make up roughly 7.8%. This chain uses TRBV10-3 with TRBJ2-3; 9 bases line up with TRBD2. The specimen was peripheral blood. The receptor comes from a man aged 60-69 years who had recovered from COVID-19. The CDR3 loop is CAISVSASGGTDTQYF. CDR3 DNA sequence: TGTGCCATCAGTGTTTCCGCTAGCGGGGGCACAGATACGCAGTATTTT.